This TCR beta chain was documented in a study of T-cell reconstitution after alpha-beta-depleted transplantation in children. This sample's TCRbeta library carried unique molecular identifier barcodes. Each CDR3 protein is one row after TCRdb ran MiXCR on the PCR reads. This table has 100,000 or so distinct CDR3 sequences, more than 9% appearing once. This CDR3 has 14 amino acids. V gave up 3 bases and J gave up 8 bases, with 14 bases separating them. CDR1 and CDR2 (germline): MNHEY, SMNVEV (reference sequence). This clonotype showed up many times. The TCR was taken from a human donor who donated a stem cell graft to a child with inherited bone marrow failure. The rearrangement links TRBV27 to TRBJ2-1; tentative D call: TRBD1 (5 bases). The sequencing here drew on PBMCs from the stem cell graft donor, taken from the stem cell graft. CDR3 in amino acids: CASSLAGEGDEQFF. The CDR3 DNA reads as TGTGCCAGCAGTTTGGCCGGAGAAGGGGATGAGCAGTTCTTC.